This TCR beta chain comes out of a study of cytomegalovirus exposure and HLA in healthy donors. Study observations and caveats: In a later analysis, most CMV-associated TCR beta chains appeared HLA-restricted. When analyzed later, a missense DCLRE1C variant was found to be linked to TCR beta V- and J-gene trimming. TCR association rates varied by HLA locus in a later analysis, with DRB1 highest and HLA-C lowest.

Germline assignment: CDR1 MNHEY and CDR2 SMNVEV (reference sequence). CDR3 size: 12 residues. Trimming pared 6 bases from V and 8 bases from J, leaving 11 bases between. The PCR employed 60 Vbeta primers together with 13 Jbeta primers. Clones were read by immunoSEQ multiplex PCR, and TCRdb kept only the in-frame ones, dropping some. In the table there are about 160,000 clones, approximately 84% of which are singletons. Details on this clone: Its antigen is unidentified.

The sequencing input was PBMCs. The chain joins TRBV27 to TRBJ2-1; D is ambiguous. The receptor was derived from a male donor in good health and CMV-seropositive. The CDR3 nucleotides read TGTGCCAGCAGCCCAGCAGGCCATGAGCAGTTCTTC. The encoded protein is CASSPAGHEQFF.